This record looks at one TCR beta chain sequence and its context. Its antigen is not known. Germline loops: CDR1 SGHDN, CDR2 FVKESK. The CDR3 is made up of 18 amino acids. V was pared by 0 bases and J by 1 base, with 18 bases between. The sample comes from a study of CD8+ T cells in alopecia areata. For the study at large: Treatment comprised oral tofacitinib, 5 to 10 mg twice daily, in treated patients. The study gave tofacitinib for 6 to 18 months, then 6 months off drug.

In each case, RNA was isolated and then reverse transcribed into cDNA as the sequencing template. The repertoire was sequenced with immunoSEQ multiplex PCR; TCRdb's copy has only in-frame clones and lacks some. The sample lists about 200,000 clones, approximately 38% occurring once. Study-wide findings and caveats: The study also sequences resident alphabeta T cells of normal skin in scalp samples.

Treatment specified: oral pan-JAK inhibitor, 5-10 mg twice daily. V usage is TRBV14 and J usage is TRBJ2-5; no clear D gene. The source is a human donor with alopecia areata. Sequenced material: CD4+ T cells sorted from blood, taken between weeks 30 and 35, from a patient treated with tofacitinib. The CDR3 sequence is CASSQERYGRNSQETQYF. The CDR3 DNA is TGTGCCAGCAGCCAAGAGCGATACGGACGGAACTCCCAAGAGACCCAGTACTTC.